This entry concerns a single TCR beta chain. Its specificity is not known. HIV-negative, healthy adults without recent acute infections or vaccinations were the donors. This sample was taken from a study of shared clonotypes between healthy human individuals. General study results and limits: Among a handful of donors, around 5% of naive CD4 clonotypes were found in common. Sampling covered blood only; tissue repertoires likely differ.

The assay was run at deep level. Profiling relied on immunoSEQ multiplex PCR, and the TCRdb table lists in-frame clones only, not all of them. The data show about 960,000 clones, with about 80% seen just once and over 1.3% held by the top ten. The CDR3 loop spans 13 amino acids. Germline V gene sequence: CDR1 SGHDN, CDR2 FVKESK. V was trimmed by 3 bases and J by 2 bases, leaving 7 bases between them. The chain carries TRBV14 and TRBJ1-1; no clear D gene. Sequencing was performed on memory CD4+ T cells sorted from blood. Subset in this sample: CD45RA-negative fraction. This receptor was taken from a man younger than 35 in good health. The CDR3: CASSQTGNTEAFF. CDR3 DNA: TGTGCCAGCAGCCAGACTGGTAACACTGAAGCTTTCTTT.